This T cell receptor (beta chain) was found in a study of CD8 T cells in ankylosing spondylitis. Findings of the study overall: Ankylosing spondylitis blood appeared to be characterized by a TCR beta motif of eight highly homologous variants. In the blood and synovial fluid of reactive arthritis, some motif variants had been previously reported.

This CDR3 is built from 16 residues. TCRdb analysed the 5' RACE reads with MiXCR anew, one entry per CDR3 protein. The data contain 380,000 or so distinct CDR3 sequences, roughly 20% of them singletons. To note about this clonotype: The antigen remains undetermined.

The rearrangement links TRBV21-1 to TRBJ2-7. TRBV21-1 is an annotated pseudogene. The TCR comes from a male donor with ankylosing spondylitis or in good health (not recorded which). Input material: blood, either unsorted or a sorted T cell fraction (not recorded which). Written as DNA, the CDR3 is TGTGCCAGCAGCAAAGCTCCTCGGGGATTCGACGACGAGCAGTACTTC. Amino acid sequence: CASSKAPRGFDDEQYF.